The next 13 T cell receptor beta chains were all read from a single sample in a study of post-analysis software for immune sequencing data. These receptors' antigens are unknown. Sequencing libraries made from TCR beta cDNA carried unique molecular identifiers. MiXCR was run by TCRdb on the PCR reads, yielding one entry per CDR3 protein. The table records hundreds of thousands of distinct CDR3 sequences, 44% of them present only once. Findings and limits, study-wide: Among five TRBV segments more frequent in patients than controls were TRBV5-6, TRBV5-1 and TRBV20-1.

The sequenced sample was blood. All receptors come from a girl between 10 and 17 years old with multiple sclerosis.

This clonotype has just a few counts. The chain employs TRBV2 and TRBJ2-1; possibly TRBD1 for D (6 bases). Between the trimmed V and J ends, which lost 1 base and 9 bases, there was a span of 16 bases. The CDR3 is 15 amino acids. In germline, CDR1 is SNHLY, CDR2 FYNNEI. The CDR3 reads CASSEEVGGRSEQFF. Written as DNA, the CDR3 is TGTGCCAGCAGTGAAGAGGTTGGGGGCAGGAGTGAGCAGTTCTTC.

The gene calls are TRBV10-3 and TRBJ2-4; possibly TRBD1 for D (5 bases). The assigned J gene may be wrong: the sequence end matches TRBJ2-7 better. The CDR3 runs 14 residues. CDR1 is ENHRY, CDR2 SYGVKD, per germline. CDR3 sequence: CAISPQTEKYEQYF. Here the CDR3 DNA reads TGTGCCATCAGCCCCCAGACAGAGAAATACGAGCAGTACTTC.

The chain links TRBV5-1 to TRBJ1-1; TRBD1 aligns across 11 bases. Germline V gene lookup returns CDR1 SGHRS and CDR2 YFSETQ. Germline trimming cut 4 bases from V and 0 bases from J; bases unmatched to any gene: 5. This CDR3 comprises 16 residues. As DNA, the CDR3 is TGCGCCAGCAGCCCCGGGACAGGGGGTATGAACACTGAAGCTTTCTTT. It translates to CASSPGTGGMNTEAFF.

Comments on this clonotype: Sequence at one end of the junction differs from germline and may be a read error. The rearrangement links TRBV12-3 or TRBV12-4 to TRBJ1-5; tentative D call: TRBD1 (6 bases). This CDR3 region has 15 residues. This CDR3 reads CTSSPGRGRNQPQHF. The CDR3 nucleotides read TGTACCAGCAGCCCGGGTCGGGGGCGAAATCAGCCCCAGCATTTT.

V usage is TRBV4-1 and J usage is TRBJ2-1, with D maybe TRBD1 (5 bases). Germline loops: CDR1 MGHRA, CDR2 YSYEKL. The germline V and J ends were trimmed by 3 bases and 12 bases, with 15 bases remaining between them. The CDR3 runs 13 residues. The CDR3 sequence is CASSHRRDLGQFF. CDR3 coding DNA: TGCGCCAGCAGCCACCGCAGGGATCTAGGGCAGTTCTTC.

This clonotype was detected a few times. V and J are TRBV20-1 and TRBJ2-7, with TRBD1 matching 8 bases. CDR3 size: 15 residues. CDR1 and CDR2 from the germline V gene are DFQATT and SNEGSKA (reference sequence). V shed 2 bases and J 7 bases; nucleotides not matched to a gene: 13. CDR3 sequence reads: CSARWPTGETREQYF. The DNA for the CDR3 is TGCAGTGCTAGATGGCCGACAGGGGAAACGCGGGAGCAGTACTTC.

The genes are TRBV29-1 and TRBJ2-1; 9 bases match TRBD1. The V and J ends lost 3 bases and 8 bases, in that order; junction bases with no gene match: 8. This CDR3 is 14 amino acids long. Germline CDR1 SQVTM, CDR2 ANQGSEA. The CDR3 DNA is TGCAGCGTTGACGACAGGGGGATTTTTGATGAGCAGTTCTTC. Its protein is CSVDDRGIFDEQFF.

This clonotype was observed a few times. The chain couples TRBV5-1 to TRBJ2-4, with D possibly called TRBD1 or TRBD2 (5 bases each). The ends were cut back, 2 bases at V and 10 bases at J, with 13 bases in the middle. Germline CDR1 and CDR2: SGHRS and YFSETQ. The CDR3 is 13 residues long. DNA of the CDR3: TGCGCCAGCAGCTTTGGGGGAGTCCGAATTCAGTACTTC. It encodes CASSFGGVRIQYF.

The rearrangement links TRBV4-1 to TRBJ2-1; 11 bases agree with TRBD2. Trimming removed 6 bases from V and 1 base from J; junction bases left unmatched: 8. This CDR3 region has 17 residues. Germline V CDR1 and CDR2: MGHRA, YSYEKL. The CDR3 nucleotides are TGCGCCAGCAGACTTACTAGCGGGGGCCCTTCCTACAATGAGCAGTTCTTC. Amino acids: CASRLTSGGPSYNEQFF.

This clonotype turned up a few times. V and J are TRBV7-9 and TRBJ1-1, with 7 positions matching TRBD1. With V trimmed by 5 bases and J by 3 bases, 3 bases remained unmatched. This CDR3 spans 13 amino acids. Germline values: CDR1 SEHNR, CDR2 FQNEAQ (reference sequence). As DNA, the CDR3 is TGTGCCAGCAGCCCGCAGGGGGACACTGAAGCTTTCTTT. It is translated as CASSPQGDTEAFF.

The rearrangement uses TRBV20-1 and TRBJ2-3; the D gene could be TRBD1 or TRBD2 (6 bases each). From germline, CDR1 is DFQATT and CDR2 SNEGSKA (reference sequence). Trimming shortened V by 8 bases and J by 2 bases, and 17 bases separated the two germline ends. The CDR3 has 14 residues. The CDR3 protein is CSPGGAGLTDTQYF. In DNA form, the CDR3 reads TGCAGTCCCGGGGGCGCAGGGCTCACAGATACGCAGTATTTT.

The chain links TRBV12-3 or TRBV12-4 to TRBJ2-1, with D perhaps TRBD2 (5 bases). The CDR3 contains 11 residues. Trimming removed 11 bases from V and 8 bases from J, with 13 bases in between. The CDR3, as DNA: TGTGCCGGCACTCTCGGGGATGAGCAGTTCTTC. Translating gives CAGTLGDEQFF.

V usage is TRBV19 and J usage is TRBJ1-5, with a possible D match to TRBD1 (6 bases). Germline V lookup: CDR1 LNHDA, CDR2 SQIVND (reference sequence). This CDR3 comprises 15 residues. V was cut by 6 bases and J by 5 bases, with 17 bases left in between. The CDR3 nucleotides read TGTGCCAGTAGCGCTAGGGGGGGAATTCATCAGCCCCAGCATTTT. This gives the protein CASSARGGIHQPQHF.